This TCR beta chain was sequenced for a study of blood T cell repertoires in COVID-19. This CDR3 contains 16 residues. V was shortened by 0 bases and J by 8 bases, with 19 bases between the two germline ends. The germline CDR1 and CDR2 sequences are MNHEY and SVGAGI. Sequenced by immunoSEQ multiplex PCR; TCRdb stores in-frame clones only, minus some. The sample includes hundreds of thousands of clones, 80% to 90% seen only once; the top ten take 7.1%. The receptor was derived from an older woman with COVID-19, enrolled during active disease. The sample consisted of peripheral blood. The chain has TRBV6-5 and TRBJ2-5; tentative D call: TRBD2 (5 bases). The CDR3 here is CASSYSKSERWGTQYF. As DNA, the CDR3 is TGTGCCAGCAGTTACTCGAAATCGGAGCGGTGGGGAACCCAGTACTTC.